This T cell receptor (beta chain) was retrieved from a study of T-cell reconstitution after alpha-beta-depleted transplantation in children. Preparation of the TCRbeta library was carried out with unique molecular identifiers. MiXCR, applied by TCRdb to the PCR reads, yields one record per CDR3 protein. The table includes 200,000 to 250,000 distinct CDR3 sequences, about a tenth detected once. Trimming removed 6 bases from V and 4 bases from J; junction bases left unmatched: 8. This CDR3 region has 15 residues. Germline V CDR1 and CDR2: MDHEN, SYDVKM. Many counts were recorded for this clonotype. The source is a human donor who donated a stem cell graft to a child with acute lymphoblastic leukemia. The chain couples TRBV28 to TRBJ1-4; 7 bases fit TRBD1. Material: PBMCs from the stem cell graft donor, obtained from the stem cell graft. This CDR3 is CASSLGGTDNEKLFF. The CDR3 DNA sequence: TGTGCCAGCAGCCTAGGGGGGACAGATAATGAAAAACTGTTTTTT.